The 22 T cell receptor beta chains listed next were all sequenced from one sample in a study of T cells in narcolepsy. Here immunoSEQ multiplex PCR was the method, and the copy in TCRdb shows in-frame clones only, minus some. The data contain 25,000 to 35,000 clones, almost 90% of them singletons. The sequenced material came from CD45RA- memory CD4+ T cells from PBMCs. The receptors shown here come from a human donor with narcolepsy.

The rearrangement uses TRBV5-3 and TRBJ2-2; 8 bases align to TRBD1. TRBV5-3 is labeled an ORF, and its function is uncertain. V gave up 1 base and J gave up 5 bases; unmatched junction bases: 10. This CDR3 is built from 17 residues. The CDR3: CARSLTVGQGCTGELFF. In DNA form, the CDR3 reads TGTGCCAGAAGCTTGACAGTAGGACAGGGATGTACCGGGGAGCTGTTTTTT.

The rearrangement uses TRBV5-1 and TRBJ2-7; D is unresolved. CDR1 and CDR2 (germline): SGHRS, YFSETQ. The CDR3 is 13 residues long. The V end was cut by 5 bases, the J end by 3 bases, with 12 bases between. The DNA for the CDR3 is TGCGCCAGCAGTGGGCAGCCTGGCTACGAGCAGTACTTC. Protein: CASSGQPGYEQYF.

This clone came up once. The chain combines TRBV7-9 with TRBJ1-5; D remains unclear. This CDR3 is built from 13 residues. The germline V and J ends were trimmed by 5 bases and 4 bases, with 9 bases remaining between them. CDR1 is SEHNR and CDR2 is FQNEAQ in the germline V gene (reference sequence). The CDR3 sequence is CASSQDGNQPQHF. The CDR3 region has the DNA TGTGCCAGCAGCCAGGACGGGAATCAGCCCCAGCATTTT.

The chain is built from TRBV27 and TRBJ1-5; TRBD1 agrees at 9 bases. The CDR3 sequence is 14 residues long. The J segment lost 6 bases and the V segment lost 3 bases, leaving 3 bases of the junction unmatched. Per the germline V gene, CDR1 is MNHEY and CDR2 is SMNVEV (reference sequence). This CDR3 is CASSFGQGTQPQHF. CDR3 nucleotide sequence: TGTGCCAGCAGTTTCGGACAGGGGACTCAGCCCCAGCATTTT.

The J gene is TRBJ2-2, the V gene TRBV28; weak D call: TRBD2 (6 bases). This CDR3 comprises 18 residues. Trimming took 6 bases from V and 1 from J, leaving 21 bases between them. Germline V gene sequence: CDR1 MDHEN, CDR2 SYDVKM. As DNA, the CDR3 is TGTGCCAGCAGCTACCCCCTCGGGGGAACGTTGAACACCGGGGAGCTGTTTTTT. Translation: CASSYPLGGTLNTGELFF. The variable domain in full, completed from reference TRBV28 and TRBJ2-2, reads DVKVTQSSRYLVKRTGEKVFLECVQDMDHENMFWYRQDPGLGLRLIYFSYDVKMKEKGDIPEGYSVSREKKERFSLILESASTNQTSMYLCASSYPLGGTLNTGELFFGEGSRLTVL.

This chain connects TRBV28 to TRBJ1-1; possibly TRBD1 for D (5 bases). From germline, CDR1 is MDHEN and CDR2 SYDVKM. Trimming removed 5 bases at V and 0 bases at J, with 16 bases between. This CDR3 has 16 amino acids. The CDR3 protein is CASSGGFGPVNTEAFF. The CDR3 DNA sequence: TGTGCCAGCAGTGGGGGATTTGGGCCCGTGAACACTGAAGCTTTCTTT. The full variable domain, rest sourced from reference TRBV28 and TRBJ1-1, is DVKVTQSSRYLVKRTGEKVFLECVQDMDHENMFWYRQDPGLGLRLIYFSYDVKMKEKGDIPEGYSVSREKKERFSLILESASTNQTSMYLCASSGGFGPVNTEAFFGQGTRLTVV.

The V and J genes are TRBV29-1 and TRBJ2-3; D is unclear. This CDR3 has 12 amino acids. The V end was cut by 2 bases, the J end by 3 bases, with 6 bases between. Germline values: CDR1 SQVTM, CDR2 ANQGSEA. CDR3 nucleotides: TGCAGCGTTGAATGGCAGACAGATACGCAGTATTTT. Protein sequence: CSVEWQTDTQYF.

The V gene is TRBV29-1, the J gene TRBJ2-7; maybe TRBD1 (6 bases). The V gene's germline CDR1 is SQVTM and CDR2 ANQGSEA. The V gene lost 7 bases and the J gene lost 5 bases, with 18 bases spanning the gap. This CDR3 has 13 amino acids. CDR3 residues: CSDPPQGSNEQYF. DNA for the CDR3: TGCAGCGACCCTCCCCAGGGGTCAAACGAGCAGTACTTC.

The gene calls are TRBV19 and TRBJ2-7, with TRBD1 as a possible D gene (5 bases). CDR1 is LNHDA, CDR2 SQIVND, per germline (reference sequence). The CDR3 is 12 amino acids. The V end lost 6 bases, the J end lost 5 bases, and 11 bases lay between the germline ends. The CDR3 nucleotides read TGTGCCAGTAGCGACAGAGCCCACGAGCAGTACTTC. This codes for CASSDRAHEQYF.

This chain joins TRBV15 and TRBJ2-1, with 13 positions matching TRBD2. The CDR3 loop spans 15 amino acids. After removal of 4 bases from V and 8 bases from J, the junction contained 5 bases not matched to a gene. The germline CDR1 and CDR2 sequences are LNHNV and YYDKDF (reference sequence). In DNA, the CDR3 is TGTGCCACCAGCACAACTAGCGGGAGGGTGGATGAGCAGTTCTTC. Translated: CATSTTSGRVDEQFF.

V gene TRBV29-1 combines with J gene TRBJ2-7; D possibly corresponds to TRBD2 (6 bases). The germline V gene has CDR1 SQVTM and CDR2 ANQGSEA. This CDR3 has 11 residues. Trimming took off 4 bases at V and 2 bases at J, with 6 bases between the two ends. In DNA form, the CDR3 reads TGCAGCGTTGGGGGGGCCTACGAGCAGTACTTC. The encoded protein is CSVGGAYEQYF.

This sequence joins TRBV19 and TRBJ2-6, with TRBD1 matching over 9 bases. The germline V gene has CDR1 LNHDA and CDR2 SQIVND (reference sequence). The V and J ends lost 3 bases and 0 bases, in that order; junction bases with no gene match: 3. The CDR3 covers 17 residues. The CDR3 is CASSMGQGDSGANVLTF. The CDR3 DNA reads as TGTGCCAGTAGTATGGGACAGGGCGACTCTGGGGCCAACGTCCTGACTTTC.

This clone has just a few counts. For the CDR3, the DNA is TGTGCCAGGGTCTTCGGGCAGAAGAACACCGGGGAGCTGTTTTTT. Translation: CARVFGQKNTGELFF. This rearrangement joins TRBV2 to TRBJ2-2, with unresolved D. From germline, CDR1 is SNHLY and CDR2 FYNNEI. This CDR3 has 15 amino acids. V lost 9 bases and J lost 1, with 15 bases in between.

The chain is built from TRBV5-8 and TRBJ2-7; 9 nucleotides agree with TRBD1. Per the germline V gene, CDR1 is SGHTS and CDR2 is YDEGEE. The CDR3 contains 16 residues. Trimming took 0 bases from V and 5 from J; bases not matched to a gene: 9. CDR3 amino acids: CASSLGQGGLIDEQYF. The CDR3, as DNA: TGTGCCAGCAGCTTGGGACAGGGGGGCTTAATCGACGAGCAGTACTTC. Full variable domain (remainder filled in from reference TRBV5-8 and TRBJ2-7): EAGVTQSPTHLIKTRGQQATLRCSPISGHTSVYWYQQALGLGLQFLLWYDEGEERNRGNFPPRFSGRQFPNYSSELNVNALELEDSALYLCASSLGQGGLIDEQYFGPGTRLTVT.

V gene TRBV10-2 combines with J gene TRBJ1-1; tentatively, D is TRBD1 (5 bases). CDR1 is WSHSY and CDR2 is SAAADI in the germline V gene. The V end lost 3 bases, the J end lost 2 bases, and 16 bases lay between the germline ends. CDR3 length: 16 residues. The CDR3 nucleotides are TGCGCCAGCAGTGATTTTTTAGTGGGGGTTAACACTGAAGCTTTCTTT. It encodes CASSDFLVGVNTEAFF.

This clone was seen once. V and J are TRBV19 and TRBJ2-5; perhaps D is TRBD1 or TRBD2 (6 bases each). CDR3 length: 15 residues. Germline values: CDR1 LNHDA, CDR2 SQIVND (reference sequence). V was cut by 2 bases and J by 2 bases, with 12 bases left in between. CDR3 bases: TGTGCCAGTAGTATAAGGGGGGAGACTCAAGAGACCCAGTACTTC. It yields the protein CASSIRGETQETQYF.

The V gene is TRBV10-3, the J gene TRBJ2-5, with unresolved D. The DNA end is more similar to TRBJ2-7, so the J call may be wrong. CDR1 ENHRY and CDR2 SYGVKD come from the germline V gene. The CDR3 runs to 11 residues. CDR3 sequence: CAIGQIYEQYF. The DNA of the CDR3 is TGTGCCATCGGGCAGATCTACGAGCAGTACTTC.

This chain joins TRBV7-8 and TRBJ1-1; maybe TRBD1 (5 bases). Trimming shortened V by 1 base and J by 7 bases, and 10 bases separated the two germline ends. Germline V gene sequence: CDR1 SGHVS, CDR2 FQNEAQ. This CDR3 contains 13 residues. DNA for the CDR3: TGTGCCAGCAGCTTAGGCCGGGACGGTGAAGCTTTCTTT. This encodes CASSLGRDGEAFF.

CDR3 amino acids: CASIRTGGSYFKSGTQYF. The CDR3 DNA reads TGTGCCAGCATCCGAACGGGGGGGTCCTACTTCAAGAGTGGGACCCAGTACTTC. J is TRBJ2-5 and V is TRBV7-8; 8 nucleotides align to TRBD2. Germline V CDR1 and CDR2: SGHVS, FQNEAQ. Losses at the gene ends were 7 bases for V and 7 bases for J; bases not matched to a gene: 23. The CDR3 consists of 18 residues.

The chain is built from TRBV6-5 and TRBJ1-1; D gene unclear. Deletions cut 6 bases from V and 1 base from J, with 9 bases between. In germline, CDR1 is MNHEY, CDR2 SVGAGI. This CDR3 has 13 amino acids. This CDR3 reads CASSTYGNTEAFF. Here the CDR3 DNA reads TGTGCCAGCAGCACGTACGGGAACACTGAAGCTTTCTTT.

The chain carries TRBV18 and TRBJ2-2; a possible D gene is TRBD2 (5 bases). Germline assignment: CDR1 KGHSH and CDR2 LQKENI. With 4 bases removed from V and 0 bases from J, the gap between germline ends came to 12 bases. The CDR3 covers 16 residues. This CDR3 is CASSLGRRTNTGELFF. DNA for the CDR3: TGTGCCAGCTCACTCGGGCGGAGGACGAACACCGGGGAGCTGTTTTTT.

The J gene is TRBJ2-7, the V gene TRBV18; 8 bases agree with TRBD2. The germline CDR1 and CDR2 sequences are KGHSH and LQKENI. The CDR3 is 13 residues long. Trimming removed 2 bases from V and 3 bases from J; junction bases left unmatched: 0. The CDR3 protein is CASSPGTSYEQYF. The CDR3 DNA follows: TGTGCCAGCTCACCAGGGACTAGCTACGAGCAGTACTTC. Drawing the rest from reference TRBV18 and TRBJ2-7, the complete variable domain is NAGVMQNPRHLVRRRGQEARLRCSPMKGHSHVYWYRQLPEEGLKFMVYLQKENIIDESGMPKERFSAEFPKEGPSILRIQQVVRGDSAAYFCASSPGTSYEQYFGPGTRLTVT.